Shown below are 26 T cell receptor beta chains from a single sample sequenced in a study of blood T cell repertoires in COVID-19 (dated by TCRdb to 2018 to 2020). Preparation of the library involved the immunoSEQ multiplex PCR assay. This is the immuneACCESS table as TCRdb keeps it, with only in-frame sequences that have V and J called. A part of the clones is gone; compared with another copy, unresolved V genes explain less than half, and the rest is unexplained. The table for this sample lists over 250,000 clones; over 80% of them were counted only once. The ten biggest clones cover approximately 9% of the sample. The sample consisted of PBMCs or T cells enriched from blood (not recorded which). The receptors derive from a woman aged 18-35 years who had recovered from COVID-19.

This chain links TRBV18 with TRBJ2-2; D not certain. The CDR3 loop spans 13 amino acids. V lost 5 bases and J 4 bases, leaving 8 bases between the germline ends. Germline loops: CDR1 KGHSH, CDR2 LQKENI. In nucleotides, the CDR3 is TGTGCCAGCTCAGACAAACCCACCGGGGAGCTGTTTTTT. Protein sequence: CASSDKPTGELFF.

This sequence joins TRBV5-1 and TRBJ2-4; 13 nucleotides align to TRBD2. V gave up 4 bases and J gave up 8 bases; unmatched junction bases: 21. Germline V gene sequence: CDR1 SGHRS, CDR2 YFSETQ. There are 20 residues in the CDR3. The chain's CDR3 is CASSHGRTSGSGAVGDIQYF. The CDR3 DNA reads TGCGCCAGCAGCCATGGAAGGACTAGCGGGAGTGGGGCGGTGGGAGACATTCAGTACTTC.

For the CDR3, the DNA is TGTGCCAGCAGCGTAGTGGCAGGGGATGAAAAACTGTTTTTT. Translation: CASSVVAGDEKLFF. The V gene is TRBV9, the J gene TRBJ1-4; perhaps TRBD1 as D (6 bases). Trimming removed 0 bases at V and 6 bases at J, with 9 bases between. CDR3 length: 14 residues. The V gene's germline CDR1 is SGDLS and CDR2 YYNGEE.

V gene TRBV23-1 combines with J gene TRBJ1-6; 9 positions agree with TRBD1. TRBV23-1 is recorded as an ORF, its role being uncertain. The length of the CDR3 is 15 residues. The junction had 7 bases not matched to a gene; V was cut back by 8 bases and J by 5 bases. The CDR3 loop reads CASGNRGLHNSPLHF. The CDR3 region has the DNA TGCGCCAGCGGAAACAGGGGGCTCCATAATTCACCCCTCCACTTT.

The J gene is TRBJ2-2, the V gene TRBV28; 12 bases are a match to TRBD2. This CDR3 is 22 amino acids long. Germline V CDR1 and CDR2: MDHEN, SYDVKM. Trimming cost V 3 bases and J 4 bases; bases outside gene matches: 21. CDR3 in DNA: TGTGCCAGCAGTTTGTCCACCCTCTCACTAGCGGGAGGCCGATGGGGCACCGGGGAGCTGTTTTTT. Translated: CASSLSTLSLAGGRWGTGELFF. Complete variable domain (other parts from reference TRBV28 and TRBJ2-2): DVKVTQSSRYLVKRTGEKVFLECVQDMDHENMFWYRQDPGLGLRLIYFSYDVKMKEKGDIPEGYSVSREKKERFSLILESASTNQTSMYLCASSLSTLSLAGGRWGTGELFFGEGSRLTVL.

The table lists this clone with a count of one. V and J are TRBV4-1 and TRBJ2-1, with D hard to call. Germline-derived CDR1 and CDR2 are MGHRA and YSYEKL. The V gene lost 0 bases and the J gene lost 10 bases, with 10 bases spanning the gap. This CDR3 comprises 13 residues. The CDR3 nucleotides are TGCGCCAGCAGCCAAGATCCTCTCCCGGAGCAGTTCTTC. This codes for CASSQDPLPEQFF.

The chain has TRBV14 and TRBJ2-2; TRBD2 might be the D (6 bases). With 0 bases removed from V and 4 bases from J, the gap between germline ends came to 9 bases. The CDR3 length is 15 residues. Looked up from germline, CDR1 is SGHDN and CDR2 is FVKESK. The CDR3 DNA reads as TGTGCCAGCAGCCAAGATCTGGGGGGCACCGGGGAGCTGTTTTTT. Protein sequence: CASSQDLGGTGELFF. The entire variable domain, with the rest obtained from reference TRBV14 and TRBJ2-2, is as follows: EAGVTQFPSHSVIEKGQTVTLRCDPISGHDNLYWYRRVMGKEIKFLLHFVKESKQDESGMPNNRFLAERTGGTYSTLKVQPAELEDSGVYFCASSQDLGGTGELFFGEGSRLTVL.

The chain joins TRBV20-1 to TRBJ1-1, with 7 bases fitting TRBD1. Looked up from germline, CDR1 is DFQATT and CDR2 is SNEGSKA (reference sequence). V was clipped by 3 bases and J by 2 bases; unmatched bases: 3. This CDR3 contains 13 residues. CDR3 loop: CSASRDSNTEAFF. CDR3 nucleotides: TGCAGTGCTAGTAGGGACAGCAACACTGAAGCTTTCTTT.

This rearrangement joins TRBV19 to TRBJ1-5; the match to TRBD1 covers 9 bases. Per the germline V gene, CDR1 is LNHDA and CDR2 is SQIVND (reference sequence). The CDR3 is 17 amino acids. V lost 5 bases to trimming and J lost 4 bases; unmatched junction nucleotides: 12. CDR3 in DNA: TGTGCCAGTAGTCCGCCAAACAGGGGGCTTGGAAATCAGCCCCAGCATTTT. It is translated as CASSPPNRGLGNQPQHF.

J is TRBJ1-4 and V is TRBV7-6; unclear D gene. This CDR3 region has 15 residues. V lost 2 bases and J lost 8, with 15 bases in between. Germline V CDR1 and CDR2: SGHVS, FNYEAQ. CDR3 loop: CASSLRGFFAEKLFF. The CDR3 region has the DNA TGTGCCAGCAGCTTACGGGGATTTTTTGCCGAAAAACTGTTTTTT. The full variable domain, completed using reference TRBV7-6 and TRBJ1-4, is GAGVSQSPRYKVTKRGQDVALRCDPISGHVSLYWYRQALGQGPEFLTYFNYEAQQDKSGLPNDRFSAERPEGSISTLTIQRTEQRDSAMYRCASSLRGFFAEKLFFGSGTQLSVL.

This clone was counted once. The gene calls are TRBV19 and TRBJ1-1; D uncertain. Trimming took 10 bases from V and 1 from J, leaving 16 bases between them. Per the germline V gene, CDR1 is LNHDA and CDR2 is SQIVND (reference sequence). CDR3 length: 14 amino acids. CDR3 sequence (DNA): TGTGCCACCCTGCGCCCCCCAGGGAACACTGAAGCTTTCTTT. Its translation is CATLRPPGNTEAFF. The variable domain in full, completed from reference TRBV19 and TRBJ1-1, reads DGGITQSPKYLFRKEGQNVTLSCEQNLNHDAMYWYRQDPGQGLRLIYYSQIVNDFQKGDIAEGYSVSREKKESFPLTVTSAQKNPTAFYLCATLRPPGNTEAFFGQGTRLTVV.

This chain joins TRBV19 and TRBJ1-1, with D uncertain. With 8 bases removed from V and 1 base from J, the gap between germline ends came to 5 bases. This CDR3 region has 11 residues. Per the germline V gene, CDR1 is LNHDA and CDR2 is SQIVND (reference sequence). CDR3 DNA: TGTGCCAGTCGGGGGAACACTGAAGCTTTCTTT. It translates to CASRGNTEAFF.

This rearrangement joins TRBV30 to TRBJ1-4; D ambiguous. CDR1 and CDR2 (germline): GTSNPN, SVGIG (reference sequence). The ends were cut back, 4 bases at V and 8 bases at J, with 20 bases in the middle. This CDR3 spans 15 amino acids. Here the CDR3 reads CAWNPTPGYGEKLFF. In nucleotides, the CDR3 is TGTGCCTGGAACCCCACCCCGGGTTATGGGGAAAAACTGTTTTTT.

The rearrangement uses TRBV3-1 (or the pseudogene TRBV3-2) and TRBJ1-3, with TRBD1 identical over 7 bases. V shed 3 bases, J shed 4 bases, and the junction held 12 bases outside the gene matches. The germline CDR1 and CDR2 sequences are LGHDT and YNNKEL (reference sequence). The CDR3 is 17 residues long. CDR3 region: CASSQATGARRGNTIYF. The CDR3 region has the DNA TGTGCCAGCAGCCAGGCCACAGGGGCGCGGCGGGGAAACACCATATATTTT.

The chain is built from TRBV28 and TRBJ1-2, with D tentatively TRBD1 (5 bases). Germline V lookup: CDR1 MDHEN, CDR2 SYDVKM. This CDR3 has 13 residues. The V end was cut by 3 bases, the J end by 4 bases, with 9 bases between. CDR3 amino acids: CASSFSGGYGYTF. The CDR3 DNA is TGTGCCAGCAGTTTTTCGGGGGGCTATGGCTACACCTTC.

This chain joins TRBV5-1 and TRBJ2-3; 15 bases line up with TRBD2. Trimming cost V 4 bases and J 7 bases; bases outside gene matches: 10. CDR1 is SGHRS, CDR2 YFSETQ, per germline. This CDR3 contains 17 residues. The CDR3 nucleotides read TGCGCCAGCAGCCACGGACTAGCGGGGGGGCAAAGTTATACGCAGTATTTT. Amino acid sequence: CASSHGLAGGQSYTQYF.

The V gene is TRBV4-2, the J gene TRBJ2-4, with 8 bases aligning to TRBD2. CDR3 length: 18 residues. Germline V CDR1 and CDR2: LGHNA, YNFKEQ. Germline trimming cut 1 base from V and 1 base from J; bases unmatched to any gene: 9. The CDR3 DNA follows: TGTGCCAGCAGCCAAGCTTTGAGTCCTAGCGGGGCCAAAAACATTCAGTACTTC. Translated: CASSQALSPSGAKNIQYF.

This CDR3 is CASRTGSDSPLHF. CDR3 sequence (DNA): TGTGCCAGCAGGACAGGGTCTGATTCACCCCTCCACTTT. This chain joins TRBV6-4 and TRBJ1-6; 7 bases are shared with TRBD1. Unmatched junction bases numbered 4, after V lost 6 bases and J lost 8 bases. The length of the CDR3 is 13 residues. Per the germline V gene, CDR1 is MRHNA and CDR2 is SNTAGT.

The V and J genes are TRBV28 and TRBJ1-5; D is unclear. The CDR3 consists of 12 residues. Trimming pared 11 bases from V and 3 bases from J, leaving 11 bases between. CDR1 is MDHEN and CDR2 is SYDVKM in the germline V gene. Here the CDR3 DNA reads TGTGCCGATGGACTTTCCAATCAGCCCCAGCATTTT. Amino acids: CADGLSNQPQHF.

This rearrangement joins TRBV7-2 to TRBJ1-1, with TRBD1 identical over 9 bases. This CDR3 contains 17 residues. The junction had 7 bases not matched to a gene; V was cut back by 1 base and J by 1 base. The germline V gene has CDR1 SGHTA and CDR2 FQGNSA. This CDR3 is CASSLVPGQGRNTEAFF. The CDR3 bases are TGTGCCAGCAGCTTAGTCCCGGGACAGGGACGGAACACTGAAGCTTTCTTT.

This sequence joins TRBV4-3 and TRBJ1-4; maybe TRBD1 (5 bases). The ends were cut back, 3 bases at V and 5 bases at J, with 16 bases in the middle. The CDR3 spans 16 residues. The germline CDR1 and CDR2 sequences are LGHNA and YSLEER. The CDR3: CASSQTPQGENEKLFF. In DNA, the CDR3 is TGCGCCAGCAGCCAGACCCCGCAGGGTGAGAATGAAAAACTGTTTTTT.

J is TRBJ2-1 and V is TRBV4-3, with TRBD2 matching 7 bases. Trimming cost V 1 base and J 5 bases; bases outside gene matches: 8. Germline values: CDR1 LGHNA, CDR2 YSLEER. The CDR3 sequence is 16 residues long. The CDR3 DNA reads TGCGCCAGCAGCCAAGTAGGCGGGGGACCCGACAATGAGCAGTTCTTC. It yields the protein CASSQVGGGPDNEQFF.

V gene TRBV2 combines with J gene TRBJ2-2; 8 bases match TRBD2. The germline V gene encodes CDR1 SNHLY and CDR2 FYNNEI. With V trimmed by 4 bases and J by 4 bases, 5 bases remained unmatched. The CDR3 sequence is 15 residues long. Here the CDR3 reads CASSATGLGTGELFF. The DNA of the CDR3 is TGTGCCAGCAGTGCAACGGGACTAGGCACCGGGGAGCTGTTTTTT. The whole variable domain, filled in from reference TRBV2 and TRBJ2-2, reads EPEVTQTPSHQVTQMGQEVILRCVPISNHLYFYWYRQILGQKVEFLVSFYNNEISEKSEIFDDQFSVERPDGSNFTLKIRSTKLEDSAMYFCASSATGLGTGELFFGEGSRLTVL.

In nucleotides, the CDR3 is TGTGCCAGCAGTAGAACAGGGGGCGGCAATCAGCCCCAGCATTTT. Translation gives CASSRTGGGNQPQHF. The chain employs TRBV6-5 and TRBJ1-5, with 9 nucleotides matching TRBD1. Trimming removed 5 bases from V and 2 bases from J; junction bases left unmatched: 4. Germline V gene data show CDR1 as MNHEY and CDR2 as SVGAGI. The CDR3 totals 15 residues.

This clone was seen only once. The chain recombines TRBV11-3 with TRBJ2-3; no definite D call. Germline V lookup: CDR1 SGHNT, CDR2 YENEEA. V lost 4 bases and J 2 bases, leaving 4 bases between the germline ends. The CDR3 is made up of 12 amino acids. The CDR3 is CASSSNTDTQYF. CDR3 DNA sequence: TGTGCCAGCAGCTCAAACACAGATACGCAGTATTTT.

The rearrangement joins TRBV3-1 (or the pseudogene TRBV3-2) to TRBJ1-1; 8 bases are a match to TRBD1. This CDR3 is 14 amino acids long. V shed 4 bases, J shed 5 bases, and the junction held 6 bases outside the gene matches. Germline V CDR1 and CDR2: LGHDT, YNNKEL (reference sequence). In DNA form, the CDR3 reads TGTGCCAGCAGCCCTCGGACAGGGAGGACTGAAGCTTTCTTT. This gives the protein CASSPRTGRTEAFF.